These 14 T cell receptor beta chains came from one sample sequenced in a study of cytomegalovirus exposure and HLA in healthy donors (dated by TCRdb to the late 2010s). The library was obtained by the immunoSEQ multiplex PCR assay. A mixture of 60 forward primers for TCR Vbeta segments and 13 reverse primers for TCR Jbeta segments was used in the multiplex PCR. Held by TCRdb, this immuneACCESS table contains in-frame sequences only and omits some clones. Under half of the omission traces to an unresolved V gene where checked; the cause of the rest is unknown. The sample has more than 60,000 clones on record, 78% of them singletons. Clones ranked in the top ten supply about 8.2% of the sample. The sample was PBMCs. The receptors come from a woman in her thirties or forties in good health and CMV-seropositive.

The chain links TRBV28 to TRBJ1-2; D unresolved. V lost 10 bases and J lost 1, with 10 bases in between. Germline V gives CDR1 MDHEN, CDR2 SYDVKM. This CDR3 is built from 12 residues. The CDR3, as DNA: TGTGCCATCCATGCGAGTAACTATGGCTACACCTTC. Its translation: CAIHASNYGYTF.

This chain links TRBV6-5 with TRBJ1-1; 9 bases match TRBD1. The CDR3 contains 15 residues. Germline V gives CDR1 MNHEY, CDR2 SVGAGI. The junction had 12 bases not matched to a gene; V was cut back by 6 bases and J by 7 bases. CDR3 protein: CASRDNRGRGREAFF. For the CDR3, the DNA is TGTGCCAGCAGAGACAACAGGGGGCGAGGGCGTGAAGCTTTCTTT.

V is TRBV4-1 and J is TRBJ1-4; TRBD1 is a possible D gene (5 bases). CDR3 size: 15 residues. The germline gives CDR1 MGHRA, CDR2 YSYEKL. V was cut by 0 bases and J by 10 bases, with 15 bases left in between. For the CDR3, the DNA is TGCGCCAGCAGCCAAGAGGGTGCGACAACAGGAAAACTGTTTTTT. Translating it yields CASSQEGATTGKLFF.

This clone is a singleton in its sample. The chain recombines TRBV6-5 with TRBJ2-7; 9 bases fit TRBD1. Germline trimming cut 7 bases from V and 4 bases from J; bases unmatched to any gene: 11. The CDR3 runs 15 residues. In germline, CDR1 is MNHEY, CDR2 SVGAGI. The CDR3: CASNKPGQGKYEQYF. CDR3 coding DNA: TGTGCCAGCAATAAGCCGGGACAGGGCAAGTACGAGCAGTACTTC.

The table lists this clone with a few counts. This chain uses TRBV2 with TRBJ1-2; TRBD1 matches at 9 bases. Germline CDR1 SNHLY, CDR2 FYNNEI. This CDR3 comprises 12 residues. The V and J ends lost 6 bases and 7 bases, in that order; junction bases with no gene match: 3. This chain's CDR3 is CASSGDRVGYTF. CDR3 coding DNA: TGTGCCAGCAGCGGGGACAGGGTTGGCTACACCTTC.

The chain recombines TRBV19 with TRBJ2-3; 7 bases are a match to TRBD1. The CDR3 sequence is 15 residues long. Germline V gene data show CDR1 as LNHDA and CDR2 as SQIVND (reference sequence). Trimming took 5 bases from V and 0 from J; bases not matched to a gene: 5. CDR3 in amino acids: CASSYRGLSTDTQYF. CDR3 sequence (DNA): TGTGCCAGTAGTTACAGGGGATTGAGCACAGATACGCAGTATTTT.

The rearrangement joins TRBV29-1 to TRBJ2-3; TRBD1 agrees at 8 bases. The CDR3 runs 14 residues. The junction had 7 bases not matched to a gene; V was cut back by 5 bases and J by 3 bases. Germline assignment: CDR1 SQVTM and CDR2 ANQGSEA. Here the CDR3 reads CSVPRGLGTDTQYF. CDR3 bases: TGCAGCGTTCCCAGGGGGCTGGGGACAGATACGCAGTATTTT.

This rearrangement joins TRBV7-9 to TRBJ1-4; D is undetermined. The CDR3 contains 15 residues. Trimming removed 1 base at V and 4 bases at J, with 10 bases between. Per the germline V gene, CDR1 is SEHNR and CDR2 is FQNEAQ (reference sequence). This CDR3 reads CASSLVGINNEKLFF. The CDR3 DNA is TGTGCCAGCAGCTTAGTCGGGATCAATAATGAAAAACTGTTTTTT.

The V call is TRBV2, the J call TRBJ1-1, with 7 bases that match TRBD1. The CDR3 length is 14 residues. Per germline, CDR1 SNHLY and CDR2 FYNNEI. V shed 6 bases and J 1 base; nucleotides not matched to a gene: 5. The CDR3 spells CASRPRQGNTEAFF. CDR3 DNA: TGTGCCAGCAGGCCGAGACAGGGGAACACTGAAGCTTTCTTT.

This clone was seen only a few times. This chain joins TRBV9 and TRBJ2-1; 8 positions agree with TRBD2. The germline V gene encodes CDR1 SGDLS and CDR2 YYNGEE. J was trimmed by 3 bases and V by 1 base; bases with no gene match: 6. The CDR3 is made up of 16 amino acids. The CDR3 nucleotides are TGTGCCAGCAGCGTACGAACGGGGGGGGACTACAATGAGCAGTTCTTC. Translating gives CASSVRTGGDYNEQFF.

This clone appeared once. V and J are TRBV29-1 and TRBJ2-5; 8 bases are shared with TRBD2. Trimming cost V 3 bases and J 4 bases; bases outside gene matches: 4. This CDR3 has 13 residues. Germline CDR1 and CDR2: SQVTM and ANQGSEA. The CDR3 coding sequence is TGCAGCGTTGACGGGGGGGCAGGAGAGACCCAGTACTTC. The encoded protein is CSVDGGAGETQYF.

The chain has TRBV12-5 and TRBJ2-1; 7 positions agree with TRBD2. The CDR3 covers 12 residues. Losses at the gene ends were 6 bases for V and 7 bases for J; bases not matched to a gene: 3. Germline assignment: CDR1 LGHNT and CDR2 FRNRAP. CDR3 coding DNA: TGTGCTAGTGGGGCTAGCGGAAATGAGCAGTTCTTC. It translates to CASGASGNEQFF. Drawing the rest from reference TRBV12-5 and TRBJ2-1, the complete variable domain is DARVTQTPRHKVTEMGQEVTMRCQPILGHNTVFWYRQTMMQGLELLAYFRNRAPLDDSGMPKDRFSAEMPDATLATLKIQPSEPRDSAVYFCASGASGNEQFFGPGTRLTVL.

The rearrangement links TRBV9 to TRBJ1-5; 9 nucleotides match TRBD1. Per the germline V gene, CDR1 is SGDLS and CDR2 is YYNGEE. V dropped 4 bases and J dropped 8; count of bases not matched to a gene: 13. The CDR3 contains 16 residues. The CDR3 region is CASSTSTGGNHEPQHF. CDR3 bases: TGTGCCAGCAGCACCTCGACAGGGGGGAATCATGAGCCCCAGCATTTT.

The chain combines TRBV7-3 with TRBJ2-2; a possible D gene is TRBD2 (5 bases). Germline V gene lookup returns CDR1 SGHTA and CDR2 FQGTGA. The V and J ends lost 1 base and 6 bases respectively, with 12 bases between them. This CDR3 has 15 residues. The CDR3 region has the DNA TGTGCCAGCAGCTTAAGTAGCGTAGAGGCCGGGGAGCTGTTTTTT. Translation gives CASSLSSVEAGELFF.